This T cell receptor beta chain was identified during a study of cytotoxic CD8 clonotypes in ibrutinib-treated CLL. Concerning this clone: Its specificity is unknown.

Repertoires were generated with immunoSEQ multiplex PCR, while TCRdb's copy carries only in-frame clones and drops some. The table has some 47,000 clones, roughly 63% seen once. General study findings and limits: Clonality increased with ibrutinib response but returned toward baseline at progression.

The germline V and J ends were trimmed by 2 bases and 12 bases, with 14 bases remaining between them. The CDR3 sequence is 13 residues long. Germline CDR1 and CDR2: LGHNA and YNFKEQ. The chain employs TRBV4-2 and TRBJ2-1; D is perhaps TRBD1 or TRBD2 (5 bases each). The sequencing used PBMCs, collected after 24 months of ibrutinib treatment. The source of this sequence is a human donor with chronic lymphocytic leukemia. The CDR3 region is CASSQPTGLGQFF. The CDR3 DNA reads as TGTGCCAGCAGCCAACCGACGGGGCTGGGGCAGTTCTTC.